The 10 T cell receptor beta chains reported below all come from one sample, sequenced in a study of cytotoxic CD8 clonotypes in ibrutinib-treated CLL. Sequencing used immunoSEQ multiplex PCR; TCRdb keeps in-frame clones, though not all of them. The table shows tens of thousands of clones, with approximately 53% occurring only once. This specimen consisted of PBMCs, obtained after 12 months of ibrutinib treatment. These receptor sequences come from a human donor with chronic lymphocytic leukemia.

The CDR3 DNA sequence: TGCGCCAGCAGTCATGGCAGGAGCAATCAGCCCCAGCATTTT. It yields the protein CASSHGRSNQPQHF. This rearrangement joins TRBV23-1 to TRBJ1-5; D remains unclear. TRBV23-1 is an ORF, and what it does is uncertain. V lost 3 bases, J lost 1 base, and 7 bases lay in between. The CDR3 contains 14 residues.

This sequence joins TRBV11-1 and TRBJ1-1; D gene ambiguous. CDR3 length equals 14 residues. The germline V gene encodes CDR1 SGHAT and CDR2 FQDESV (reference sequence). Trimming removed 6 bases at V and 3 bases at J, with 14 bases between. CDR3 DNA: TGTGCCAGCAGTCATAGGTCCCGAGACACTGAAGCTTTCTTT. This codes for CASSHRSRDTEAFF.

This clone was picked up a small number of times. The V and J genes are TRBV5-6 and TRBJ1-1; the D gene is possibly TRBD1 (5 bases). Per the germline V gene, CDR1 is SGHDT and CDR2 is YYEEEE. V lost 6 bases, J lost 5 bases, and 11 bases lay in between. The CDR3 totals 12 residues. The CDR3 bases are TGTGCCAGCAACAGGAGGTTGACTGAAGCTTTCTTT. It specifies CASNRRLTEAFF.

V is TRBV5-1 and J is TRBJ2-3; a possible D gene is TRBD2 (6 bases). CDR3 size: 18 residues. V was cut by 1 base and J by 1 base, with 19 bases left in between. The germline gives CDR1 SGHRS, CDR2 YFSETQ. The CDR3 is CASSLTSNTGVGTDTQYF. DNA for the CDR3: TGCGCCAGCAGCTTGACCAGCAACACGGGAGTTGGCACAGATACGCAGTATTTT.

J is TRBJ2-2 and V is TRBV7-3, with unresolved D. The ends were cut back, 1 base at V and 4 bases at J, with 7 bases in the middle. The CDR3 is made up of 14 amino acids. The germline V gene encodes CDR1 SGHTA and CDR2 FQGTGA. The CDR3: CASSLSPGTGELFF. In nucleotides, the CDR3 is TGTGCCAGCAGCTTAAGCCCCGGCACCGGGGAGCTGTTTTTT.

The genes are TRBV7-9 and TRBJ1-1; the match to TRBD1 covers 11 bases. The length of the CDR3 is 16 residues. Germline V gene lookup returns CDR1 SEHNR and CDR2 FQNEAQ (reference sequence). The J segment lost 5 bases and the V segment lost 5 bases, leaving 10 bases of the junction unmatched. CDR3 amino acids: CASSPGTGGTSTEAFF. The CDR3 nucleotides are TGTGCCAGCAGCCCTGGGACAGGGGGTACCTCAACTGAAGCTTTCTTT. Filled out from reference TRBV7-9 and TRBJ1-1, the complete variable domain reads DTGVSQNPRHKITKRGQNVTFRCDPISEHNRLYWYRQTLGQGPEFLTYFQNEAQLEKSRLLSDRFSAERPKGSFSTLEIQRTEQGDSAMYLCASSPGTGGTSTEAFFGQGTRLTVV.

This rearrangement joins TRBV30 to TRBJ2-3; TRBD2 is a possible D gene (6 bases). The ends were cut back, 7 bases at V and 3 bases at J, with 11 bases in the middle. CDR1 and CDR2 from the germline V gene are GTSNPN and SVGIG (reference sequence). CDR3 length: 12 amino acids. CDR3 in DNA: TGTGCCTCGGGGGAGTGGACAGATACGCAGTATTTT. It codes for CASGEWTDTQYF.

The V and J genes are TRBV28 and TRBJ1-4, with D uncertain. Trimming removed 8 bases from V and 8 bases from J, with 12 bases in between. The CDR3 spans 12 residues. Germline V gene sequence: CDR1 MDHEN, CDR2 SYDVKM. The CDR3 coding sequence is TGTGCCAGCGTGGGTATTGGGGAAAAACTGTTTTTT. Protein: CASVGIGEKLFF.

This chain joins TRBV2 and TRBJ1-1; TRBD1 matches 7 bases. V lost 7 bases to trimming and J lost 5 bases; unmatched junction nucleotides: 7. CDR3 size: 13 residues. Germline-derived CDR1 and CDR2 are SNHLY and FYNNEI. CDR3 in amino acids: CASTEQGSTEAFF. CDR3 DNA sequence: TGTGCCAGCACGGAACAGGGGTCTACTGAAGCTTTCTTT.

V is TRBV5-1 and J is TRBJ2-5; possibly TRBD1 or TRBD2 for D (5 bases each). Judging by the DNA end, TRBJ2-7 fits better; the J call may be wrong. The V gene's germline CDR1 is SGHRS and CDR2 YFSETQ. The CDR3 is 14 amino acids. The CDR3 DNA reads as TGCGCCAGCAGCCGCTACGTCACAGGAGGCGAGCAGTACTTC. It encodes CASSRYVTGGEQYF.